A single TCR beta chain is shown here with its context. The data were taken from a study of blood T cell repertoires in COVID-19. Libraries were prepared by immunoSEQ multiplex PCR; TCRdb keeps only in-frame clonotypes and omits some of them. The sample contains some 65,000 clones, 86% of which appear only once. Germline trimming cut 4 bases from V and 7 bases from J; bases unmatched to any gene: 7. This CDR3 is 15 amino acids long. Germline V lookup: CDR1 SGHRS, CDR2 YFSETQ. Seattle-derived patients entered the study during active infection and were followed longitudinally. Material for sequencing was peripheral blood. This clonotype was obtained from a man in his forties or fifties with COVID-19, enrolled during active disease. This chain uses TRBV5-1 with TRBJ2-1; 11 bases match TRBD2. CDR3 residues: CASSVSGGAPNEQFF. The DNA for the CDR3 is TGCGCCAGCAGCGTTAGCGGGGGGGCCCCTAATGAGCAGTTCTTC.